This T cell receptor (beta chain) was captured in a study of shared clonotypes between healthy human individuals. Germline values: CDR1 SGHTA, CDR2 FQGNSA. CDR3 length equals 15 residues. V was shortened by 5 bases and J by 5 bases, with 15 bases between the two germline ends. Clones were sequenced by immunoSEQ multiplex PCR, and TCRdb holds only the in-frame ones, with some missing. The sample includes 2,500,000 or so clones, roughly 93% of them seen just once. The TCR sequence derives from a man between 18 and 35 years old in good health. Some clones in this sample may be carry-over from other donors' samples. The chain joins TRBV7-2 to TRBJ2-2; D may correspond to TRBD1 or TRBD2 (5 bases each). Material: naive CD4+ T cells from PBMCs. The subset denotes: CD45RA+ positively selected. In DNA, the CDR3 is TGTGCCAGCAGCCCTGGGGGAATTCGAACCGGGGAGCTGTTTTTT. Protein product: CASSPGGIRTGELFF.